The 14 T cell receptor beta chains presented below share a single source sample, sequenced in a study of Ad26.COV2.S vaccination and SARS-CoV-2 variants (dated by TCRdb to the early 2020s). The library was prepared using the immunoSEQ multiplex PCR assay. In TCRdb, the immuneACCESS table is reduced to in-frame sequences with V and J assigned. These tables do not hold every clone; where another copy was compared, an unresolved V gene accounts for under half, and the others remain unexplained. The sample contains about 380,000 clones, about four fifths of them found a single time. The ten largest clones capture 7.4% of the sample. The meaning of the sample's treatment or condition label: 15 to 20 received Ad26.COV2.S at low or high dose, single or two shots; a few received placebo; per-sample allocation not given. For vaccine and placebo recipients, repertoires were sequenced using samples collected on day 63 after the first injection.

This sample comprised peripheral blood, obtained in a trial of Ad26.COV2.S vaccine versus placebo. The receptors originated from a person aged 18-60 years who received the Ad26.COV2.S COVID-19 vaccine or a placebo.

The chain couples TRBV7-2 to TRBJ2-1; 7 nucleotides align to TRBD2. V lost 4 bases to trimming and J lost 11 bases; unmatched junction nucleotides: 11. Germline V gene data show CDR1 as SGHTA and CDR2 as FQGNSA. CDR3 length equals 14 residues. CDR3 region: CASSSGGGYSQQFF. CDR3 nucleotides: TGTGCCAGCAGCTCTGGCGGGGGTTACTCCCAGCAGTTCTTC.

The chain carries TRBV20-1 and TRBJ1-2, with 9 bases aligning to TRBD1. Germline assignment: CDR1 DFQATT and CDR2 SNEGSKA (reference sequence). J gave up 8 bases and V 3 bases, and 4 bases lay outside the gene matches. The CDR3 is 12 amino acids. The CDR3 nucleotides are TGCAGTGCTAGTACAGGGGGCCGAGGCTACACCTTC. Its protein product is CSASTGGRGYTF.

The genes are TRBV2 and TRBJ1-2, with 8 bases matching TRBD1. Losses at the gene ends were 7 bases for V and 7 bases for J; bases not matched to a gene: 8. The CDR3 is 13 residues long. Germline V lookup: CDR1 SNHLY, CDR2 FYNNEI. CDR3 in DNA: TGTGCCAGCAACACCCAGGGGGCTGGTGGCTACACCTTC. Protein sequence: CASNTQGAGGYTF. The whole variable domain, remainder taken from reference TRBV2 and TRBJ1-2, is EPEVTQTPSHQVTQMGQEVILRCVPISNHLYFYWYRQILGQKVEFLVSFYNNEISEKSEIFDDQFSVERPDGSNFTLKIRSTKLEDSAMYFCASNTQGAGGYTFGSGTRLTVV.

This sequence joins TRBV11-3 and TRBJ2-2; tentative D call: TRBD2 (5 bases). The length of the CDR3 is 13 residues. CDR1 and CDR2 from the germline V gene are SGHNT and YENEEA. V lost 6 bases to trimming and J lost 2 bases, with 7 bases between them. DNA for the CDR3: TGTGCCAGCAGTGGAGGTAACACCGGGGAGCTGTTTTTT. Its translation is CASSGGNTGELFF.

This clone was observed once. The chain recombines TRBV7-9 with TRBJ2-7; a possible D gene is TRBD1 (6 bases). Germline V gene sequence: CDR1 SEHNR, CDR2 FQNEAQ (reference sequence). Trimming removed 2 bases from V and 2 bases from J, with 16 bases in between. The CDR3 runs 16 residues. In DNA form, the CDR3 reads TGTGCCAGCAGCTTACAACAGGGTCCGGGGACCTACGAGCAGTACTTC. Protein sequence: CASSLQQGPGTYEQYF.

In this sample, this clone turned up many times. The V gene is TRBV12-3 or TRBV12-4, the J gene TRBJ2-7; D is possibly TRBD1 (6 bases). The V end was cut by 5 bases, the J end by 6 bases, with 8 bases between. The CDR3 is made up of 11 amino acids. In DNA, the CDR3 is TGTGCCAGCAGTCACAGGGTCGAGCAGTACTTC. It yields the protein CASSHRVEQYF.

This clone showed up just once. V and J are TRBV5-1 and TRBJ2-2; no reliable D call. This CDR3 has 13 residues. The V and J ends lost 5 bases and 6 bases respectively, with 11 bases between them. Germline V CDR1 and CDR2: SGHRS, YFSETQ. The CDR3, as DNA: TGCGCCAGCAGACCGGATAGGGCCGGGGAGCTGTTTTTT. Residues: CASRPDRAGELFF.

This clone occurred once. The gene calls are TRBV18 and TRBJ1-1; D gene uncertain. Germline V CDR1 and CDR2: KGHSH, LQKENI. This CDR3 has 14 residues. V lost 0 bases and J 6 bases, leaving 11 bases between the germline ends. Here the CDR3 reads CASSPPPSGSEAFF. CDR3 nucleotides: TGTGCCAGCTCACCACCCCCATCTGGGTCTGAAGCTTTCTTT.

The CDR3 DNA sequence: TGTGCCAGCAGCTTTGGGGGCGGGGGAGACGAGCAGTACTTC. This translates into CASSFGGGGDEQYF. The J gene is TRBJ2-7, the V gene TRBV7-9; tentatively, D is TRBD2 (7 bases). The CDR3 covers 14 residues. Germline CDR1 is SEHNR and CDR2 is FQNEAQ (reference sequence). V was pared by 3 bases and J by 5 bases, with 14 bases between.

This clone was detected only once. This rearrangement joins TRBV2 to TRBJ2-3; 7 positions agree with TRBD2. This CDR3 region has 15 residues. V dropped 9 bases and J dropped 1; count of bases not matched to a gene: 10. Germline V lookup: CDR1 SNHLY, CDR2 FYNNEI. The CDR3 DNA sequence: TGTGCCAGTCGTTCCGGGGGGTTCGGCACAGATACGCAGTATTTT. Protein: CASRSGGFGTDTQYF.

A remark on this clone: This CDR3 is also generated by other DNA sequences in the sample. The gene calls are TRBV27 and TRBJ2-7; 9 bases map to TRBD2. The V and J ends lost 9 bases and 3 bases, in that order; junction bases with no gene match: 6. This CDR3 has 13 residues. Germline V gives CDR1 MNHEY, CDR2 SMNVEV (reference sequence). The CDR3 protein is CASRLAGSYEQYF. Here the CDR3 DNA reads TGTGCCAGTCGGCTAGCGGGGAGCTACGAGCAGTACTTC.

This clone has only one observation. This sequence joins TRBV6-2 or TRBV6-3 and TRBJ1-2, with D perhaps matching TRBD1 (6 bases). The CDR3 loop spans 17 amino acids. The germline V gene encodes CDR1 MNHEY and CDR2 SVGEGT. V lost 4 bases, J lost 8 bases, and 26 bases lay in between. In nucleotides, the CDR3 is TGTGCCAGCAGTTCCGAGCAACAGGGTGGCCTATTTAAAGGCTACACCTTC. Protein product: CASSSEQQGGLFKGYTF.

This clone has only a few counts. The rearrangement uses TRBV10-1 and TRBJ1-2, with 9 positions matching TRBD1. Trimming took 7 bases from V and 4 from J; bases not matched to a gene: 4. CDR3 size: 13 residues. The germline V gene has CDR1 WNHNN and CDR2 SYGVQD (reference sequence). CDR3 sequence: CASMDRGGYGYTF. The DNA of the CDR3 is TGCGCCAGCATGGACAGGGGAGGCTATGGCTACACCTTC.

Of note for this clone: In the same sample, other DNA sequences code for this CDR3. The chain has TRBV5-1 and TRBJ2-3; D unclear. Trimming removed 1 base at V and 0 bases at J, with 6 bases between. The CDR3 has 14 residues. CDR1 SGHRS and CDR2 YFSETQ come from the germline V gene. In DNA, the CDR3 is TGCGCCAGCAGCTTGTCCGGGAGCACAGATACGCAGTATTTT. Protein sequence: CASSLSGSTDTQYF. The full variable domain, rest sourced from reference TRBV5-1 and TRBJ2-3, is KAGVTQTPRYLIKTRGQQVTLSCSPISGHRSVSWYQQTPGQGLQFLFEYFSETQRNKGNFPGRFSGRQFSNSRSEMNVSTLELGDSALYLCASSLSGSTDTQYFGPGTRLTVL.